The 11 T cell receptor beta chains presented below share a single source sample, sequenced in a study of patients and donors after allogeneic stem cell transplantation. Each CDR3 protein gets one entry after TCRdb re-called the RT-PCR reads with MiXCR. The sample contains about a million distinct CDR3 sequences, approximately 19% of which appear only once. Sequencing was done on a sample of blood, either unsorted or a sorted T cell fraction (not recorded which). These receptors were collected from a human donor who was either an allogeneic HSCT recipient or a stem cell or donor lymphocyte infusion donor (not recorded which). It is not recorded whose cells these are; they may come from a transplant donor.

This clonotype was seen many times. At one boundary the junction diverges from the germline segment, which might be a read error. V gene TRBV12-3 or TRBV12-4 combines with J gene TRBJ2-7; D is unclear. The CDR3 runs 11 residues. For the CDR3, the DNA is TGTGCCAGCACTCTGAACTACCAGCAGTACTTC. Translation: CASTLNYQQYF.

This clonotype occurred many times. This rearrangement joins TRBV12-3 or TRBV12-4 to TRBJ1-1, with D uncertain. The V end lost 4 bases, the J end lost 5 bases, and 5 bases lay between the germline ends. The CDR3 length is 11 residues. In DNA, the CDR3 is TGTGCCAGCAGTTCGCCGACTGAAGCTTTCTTT. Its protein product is CASSSPTEAFF.

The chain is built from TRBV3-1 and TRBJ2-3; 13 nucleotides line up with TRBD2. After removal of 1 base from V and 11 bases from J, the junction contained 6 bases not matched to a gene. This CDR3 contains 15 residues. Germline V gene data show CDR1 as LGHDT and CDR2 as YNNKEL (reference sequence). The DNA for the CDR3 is TGTGCCAGCAGCCAAGGGACTAGCGGGAGCGTTAGGCAGTATTTT. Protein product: CASSQGTSGSVRQYF.

CDR3 DNA: TGTGCCAGCAGCTCACTTTCAATCGGGGGGCCGCAGTATTTT. It translates to CASSSLSIGGPQYF. V and J are TRBV7-8 and TRBJ2-3; the D gene is possibly TRBD2 (7 bases). The V end was cut by 4 bases, the J end by 10 bases, with 18 bases between. This CDR3 has 14 residues. Germline V gene sequence: CDR1 SGHVS, CDR2 FQNEAQ.

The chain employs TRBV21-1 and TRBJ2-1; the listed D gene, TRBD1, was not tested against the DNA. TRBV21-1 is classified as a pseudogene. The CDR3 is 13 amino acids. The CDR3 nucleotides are TGTGCCAGCAGCATCGTTAGGGGGAATGAGCAGTTCTTC. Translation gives CASSIVRGNEQFF.

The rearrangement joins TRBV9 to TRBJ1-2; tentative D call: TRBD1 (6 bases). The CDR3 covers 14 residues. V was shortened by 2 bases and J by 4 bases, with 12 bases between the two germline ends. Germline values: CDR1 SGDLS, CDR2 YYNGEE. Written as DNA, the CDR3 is TGTGCCAGCAGCGTGGGGGGGCTCGGCTATGGCTACACCTTC. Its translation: CASSVGGLGYGYTF. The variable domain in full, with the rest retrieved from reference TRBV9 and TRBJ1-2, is DSGVTQTPKHLITATGQRVTLRCSPRSGDLSVYWYQQSLDQGLQFLIQYYNGEERAKGNILERFSAQQFPDLHSELNLSSLELGDSALYFCASSVGGLGYGYTFGSGTRLTVV.

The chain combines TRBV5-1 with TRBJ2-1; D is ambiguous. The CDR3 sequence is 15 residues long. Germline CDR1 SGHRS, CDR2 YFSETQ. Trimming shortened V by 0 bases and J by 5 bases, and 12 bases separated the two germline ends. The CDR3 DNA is TGCGCCAGCAGCTTGGGAGGTCGTTTTAACAATGAGCAGTTCTTC. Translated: CASSLGGRFNNEQFF.

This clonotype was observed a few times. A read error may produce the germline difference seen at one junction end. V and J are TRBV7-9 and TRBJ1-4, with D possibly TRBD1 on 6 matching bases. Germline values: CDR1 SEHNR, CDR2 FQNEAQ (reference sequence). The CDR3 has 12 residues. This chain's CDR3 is CASSNPRQDLVF. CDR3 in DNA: TGTGCCAGCAGCAACCCGAGACAGGACCTAGTTTTT.

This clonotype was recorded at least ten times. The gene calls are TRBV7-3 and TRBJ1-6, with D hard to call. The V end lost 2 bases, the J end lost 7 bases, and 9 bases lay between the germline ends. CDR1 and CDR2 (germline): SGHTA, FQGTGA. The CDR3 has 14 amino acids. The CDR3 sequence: CASSLRAKNSPLHF. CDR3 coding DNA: TGTGCCAGCAGCTTACGGGCGAAAAATTCACCCCTCCACTTT. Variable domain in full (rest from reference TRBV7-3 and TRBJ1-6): GAGVSQTPSNKVTEKGKYVELRCDPISGHTALYWYRQSLGQGPEFLIYFQGTGAADDSGLPNDRFFAVRPEGSVSTLKIQRTERGDSAVYLCASSLRAKNSPLHFGNGTRLTVT.

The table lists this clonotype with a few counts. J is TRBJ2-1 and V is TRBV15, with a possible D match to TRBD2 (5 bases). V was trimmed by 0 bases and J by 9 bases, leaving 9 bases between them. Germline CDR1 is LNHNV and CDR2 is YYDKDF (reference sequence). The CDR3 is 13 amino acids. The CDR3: CATSRDGSTEQFF. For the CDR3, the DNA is TGTGCCACCAGCAGAGATGGGAGTACTGAGCAGTTCTTC.

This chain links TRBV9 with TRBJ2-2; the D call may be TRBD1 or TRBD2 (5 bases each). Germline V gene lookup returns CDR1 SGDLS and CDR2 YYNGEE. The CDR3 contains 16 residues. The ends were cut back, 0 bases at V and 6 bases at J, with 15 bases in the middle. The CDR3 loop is CASSVALARGAGELFF. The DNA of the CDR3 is TGTGCCAGCAGCGTAGCTTTAGCGAGAGGGGCCGGGGAGCTGTTTTTT.